The 17 T cell receptor beta chains in this list originate from one sample, sequenced in a study of metastatic and nonmetastatic thyroid tumors (dated by TCRdb to 2018 to 2020). Before undergoing thyroid surgery, none of the patients had been given any kind of treatment. Libraries were prepared through PCR. The sequencing machine was an Illumina HiSeq 4000. TCRdb cleaned the public reads at Q25 with fastp, built clones with MiXCR and kept in-frame beta chains. In all, the sample holds tens of thousands of clones, and 25% to 35% of those were seen once. Roughly a third of the sample belongs to the ten largest clones. Source material: blood. Source of these receptors: a female donor with papillary thyroid cancer or a benign thyroid nodule (not recorded which). Some clones in this sample may be carry-over from other donors' samples.

This clone was detected many times. CDR3 region: CASSRTSGYNEQFF. DNA of the CDR3: TGTGCCAGCAGCCGGACTAGCGGGTACAATGAGCAGTTCTTC. V is TRBV7-9 and J is TRBJ2-1; 11 bases map to TRBD2. V was pared by 5 bases and J by 4 bases, with 1 base of the junction left unmatched. This CDR3 has 14 residues. The germline V gene encodes CDR1 SEHNR and CDR2 FQNEAQ (reference sequence).

This clone occurred many times. The rearrangement links TRBV28 to TRBJ1-3; D is perhaps TRBD1 (6 bases). Deletions cut 6 bases from V and 0 bases from J, with 12 bases between. The CDR3 is 15 residues long. CDR1 MDHEN and CDR2 SYDVKM come from the germline V gene. DNA for the CDR3: TGTGCCAGCAGCCGAAAGGGGGTCTCTGGAAACACCATATATTTT. It is translated as CASSRKGVSGNTIYF.

This clone appeared a single time. The rearrangement uses TRBV20-1 and TRBJ2-7; D uncertain. V dropped 3 bases and J dropped 1 base, with 10 bases sitting between them. This CDR3 is 13 amino acids long. Germline CDR1 reads DFQATT; CDR2 reads SNEGSKA (reference sequence). The CDR3 DNA is TGCAGTGCTAGTCTTGTCATTTCCTACGAGCAGTACTTC. Its translation: CSASLVISYEQYF.

The J gene is TRBJ2-1, the V gene TRBV5-1; D is uncertain. V was trimmed by 0 bases and J by 5 bases, leaving 12 bases between them. There are 15 residues in the CDR3. Germline CDR1 reads SGHRS; CDR2 reads YFSETQ. The CDR3 reads CASSLVGQVDNEQFF. The CDR3 DNA sequence: TGCGCCAGCAGCTTGGTCGGCCAAGTTGACAATGAGCAGTTCTTC.

This clone was counted only a few times. The V gene is TRBV28, the J gene TRBJ1-5, with 7 bases fitting TRBD1. CDR3 length equals 16 residues. Germline CDR1 reads MDHEN; CDR2 reads SYDVKM. V shed 6 bases and J 6 bases; nucleotides not matched to a gene: 14. In DNA, the CDR3 is TGTGCCAGCAGAGAAGTAAAAAGGGGGCGCGGTCAGCCCCAGCATTTT. This translates into CASREVKRGRGQPQHF.

As for this clone: The junction and the germline gene differ at one end; a read error may be behind it. The chain uses TRBV7-2 and TRBJ2-7; D is perhaps TRBD2 (5 bases). CDR1 is SGHTA, CDR2 FQGNSA, per germline. CDR3 length: 14 amino acids. CDR3 sequence (DNA): TGTCCCAGCAGCTTAGGGAGTTCCACCTACGAGCAGTACTTC. It translates to CPSSLGSSTYEQYF.

In its sample, this clone was seen many times. The genes are TRBV19 and TRBJ2-1, with D uncertain. The CDR3 runs 12 residues. Germline V gene data show CDR1 as LNHDA and CDR2 as SQIVND (reference sequence). The V and J ends lost 5 bases and 8 bases respectively, with 10 bases between them. For the CDR3, the DNA is TGTGCCAGTAGTTCCACTATAGATGAGCAGTTCTTC. This codes for CASSSTIDEQFF.

This clone was seen ten or more times. The chain combines TRBV6-6 with TRBJ2-1; possible D gene TRBD1, 8 bases. Per germline, CDR1 MNHNY and CDR2 SVGAGI (reference sequence). The CDR3 is 18 amino acids. The ends were cut back, 6 bases at V and 4 bases at J, with 25 bases in the middle. The CDR3 DNA reads as TGTGCCAGCAGCCAGGGGGCTACAGTTGGCGGGAGTTACAATGAGCAGTTCTTC. Its translation is CASSQGATVGGSYNEQFF.

The chain is built from TRBV19 and TRBJ2-7; D not resolved. The CDR3 covers 12 residues. Looked up from germline, CDR1 is LNHDA and CDR2 is SQIVND (reference sequence). The V gene lost 5 bases and the J gene lost 5 bases, with 10 bases spanning the gap. The CDR3 bases are TGTGCCAGTAGTGACTTTTCGGACGAGCAGTACTTC. This translates into CASSDFSDEQYF.

Ten or more counts support this clone. The chain has TRBV5-4 and TRBJ1-2, with TRBD1 as a possible D gene (5 bases). V was shortened by 2 bases and J by 8 bases, with 7 bases between the two germline ends. This CDR3 region has 11 residues. The germline V gene encodes CDR1 SGHNT and CDR2 YYREEE (reference sequence). The CDR3 DNA reads as TGTGCCAGCAGCTTTCAGGGAGGCTACACCTTC. This sequence encodes CASSFQGGYTF.

The chain combines TRBV5-1 with TRBJ2-7; tentatively, D is TRBD1 (5 bases). V shed 5 bases and J shed 2 bases, with 8 bases lying between them. Per germline, CDR1 SGHRS and CDR2 YFSETQ. This CDR3 has 12 residues. The CDR3 region has the DNA TGCGCCAGCAGGGGCAGGGCCTACGAGCAGTACTTC. Translated: CASRGRAYEQYF.

This clone appeared once. The chain links TRBV7-3 to TRBJ2-7; TRBD1 or TRBD2 may be the D gene (5 bases each). CDR1 and CDR2 from the germline V gene are SGHTA and FQGTGA. The V gene lost 5 bases and the J gene lost 6 bases, with 17 bases spanning the gap. CDR3 length: 14 residues. CDR3 protein: CASSPTGTSLEQYF. DNA for the CDR3: TGTGCCAGCAGCCCGACCGGGACCTCCCTCGAGCAGTACTTC.

This clone was observed many times. The CDR3 nucleotides read TGTGCCAGCAGTTCAGACCTTCTCTCTGGGGCCAACGTCCTGACTTTC. Translating gives CASSSDLLSGANVLTF. The V gene is TRBV2, the J gene TRBJ2-6, with D unresolved. This CDR3 is 16 amino acids long. The V gene lost 5 bases and the J gene lost 0 bases, with 11 bases spanning the gap. Germline V CDR1 and CDR2: SNHLY, FYNNEI.

The chain uses TRBV4-3 and TRBJ2-1, with a weak D call TRBD1 (6 bases). The CDR3 has 14 residues. Germline CDR1 LGHNA, CDR2 YSLEER. Between the trimmed V and J ends, which lost 0 bases and 13 bases, there was a span of 16 bases. The chain's CDR3 is CASSQDIQGDYQFF. CDR3 coding DNA: TGCGCCAGCAGCCAAGATATACAGGGAGATTATCAGTTCTTC.

At least ten counts were recorded for this clone. The CDR3 DNA follows: TGTGCCAGCAACCCAGGCACAGATACGCAGTATTTT. This codes for CASNPGTDTQYF. This chain uses TRBV12-3 or TRBV12-4 with TRBJ2-3; D unresolved. The CDR3 is made up of 12 amino acids. V was cut by 7 bases and J by 1 base, with 6 bases left in between.

Within the sample, this clone is medium-sized. The chain couples TRBV7-9 to TRBJ1-1, with D possibly matching TRBD1 (6 bases). Germline CDR1 is SEHNR and CDR2 is FQNEAQ (reference sequence). Trimming took off 2 bases at V and 10 bases at J, with 35 bases between the two ends. The CDR3 runs 20 residues. The CDR3 loop reads CASSLFPMGQGTGVWVGAFF. CDR3 coding DNA: TGTGCCAGCAGCTTATTCCCAATGGGTCAGGGGACGGGGGTATGGGTAGGAGCTTTCTTT.

This clone is judged medium-sized. The chain combines TRBV7-8 with TRBJ2-7; a possible D gene is TRBD2 (5 bases). The CDR3 consists of 14 residues. Germline V lookup: CDR1 SGHVS, CDR2 FQNEAQ. V gave up 4 bases and J gave up 5 bases, with 15 bases separating them. The CDR3 spells CASSSVSTGDEQYF. CDR3 DNA sequence: TGTGCCAGCAGCTCGGTCTCTACCGGGGACGAGCAGTACTTC.